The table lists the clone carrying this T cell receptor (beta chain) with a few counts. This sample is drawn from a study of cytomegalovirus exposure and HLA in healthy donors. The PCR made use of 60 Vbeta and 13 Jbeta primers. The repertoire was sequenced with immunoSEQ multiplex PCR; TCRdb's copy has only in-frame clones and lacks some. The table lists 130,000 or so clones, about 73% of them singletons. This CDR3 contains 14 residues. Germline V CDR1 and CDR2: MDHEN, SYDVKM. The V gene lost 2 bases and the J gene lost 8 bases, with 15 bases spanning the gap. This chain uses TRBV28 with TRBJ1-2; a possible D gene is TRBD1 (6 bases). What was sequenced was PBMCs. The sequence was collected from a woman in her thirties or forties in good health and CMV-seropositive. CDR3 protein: CASSLGGQRGGYTF. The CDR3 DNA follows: TGTGCCAGCAGTTTAGGTGGACAGCGCGGGGGCTACACCTTC.